This T cell receptor (beta chain) was identified during a study of cytomegalovirus exposure and HLA in healthy donors. The method was immunoSEQ multiplex PCR; TCRdb's version includes in-frame clones alone and lacks a portion of them. The data show tens of thousands of clones, about 94% seen once. This CDR3 is built from 13 residues. CDR1 and CDR2 (germline): SNHLY, FYNNEI. V lost 4 bases and J lost 5, with 11 bases in between. Material: PBMCs. The clonotype originates from a woman aged 18 to 35 in good health and CMV-seropositive. The chain has TRBV2 and TRBJ2-5; perhaps TRBD2 as D (5 bases). CDR3 DNA: TGTGCCAGCAGTGCCTTAGCGCCGGAGACCCAGTACTTC. This codes for CASSALAPETQYF.